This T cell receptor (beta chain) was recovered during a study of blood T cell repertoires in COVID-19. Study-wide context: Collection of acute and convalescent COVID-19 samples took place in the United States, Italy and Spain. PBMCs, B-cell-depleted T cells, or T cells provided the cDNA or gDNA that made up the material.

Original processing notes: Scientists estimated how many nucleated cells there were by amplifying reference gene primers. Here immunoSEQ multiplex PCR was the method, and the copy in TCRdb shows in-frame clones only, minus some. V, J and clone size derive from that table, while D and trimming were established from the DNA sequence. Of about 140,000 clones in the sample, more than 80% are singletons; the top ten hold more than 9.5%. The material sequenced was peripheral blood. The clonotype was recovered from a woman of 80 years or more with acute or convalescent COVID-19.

The CDR3 DNA follows: TGTGCCAGCTCGCCCCCTGGACAGGCCCCGCAAGAGACCCAGTACTTC. Translated, it gives CASSPPGQAPQETQYF. V is TRBV18 and J is TRBJ2-5; 7 bases line up with TRBD1. Germline V gene data show CDR1 as KGHSH and CDR2 as LQKENI. CDR3 length: 16 amino acids. J was trimmed by 2 bases and V by 6 bases; bases with no gene match: 12.